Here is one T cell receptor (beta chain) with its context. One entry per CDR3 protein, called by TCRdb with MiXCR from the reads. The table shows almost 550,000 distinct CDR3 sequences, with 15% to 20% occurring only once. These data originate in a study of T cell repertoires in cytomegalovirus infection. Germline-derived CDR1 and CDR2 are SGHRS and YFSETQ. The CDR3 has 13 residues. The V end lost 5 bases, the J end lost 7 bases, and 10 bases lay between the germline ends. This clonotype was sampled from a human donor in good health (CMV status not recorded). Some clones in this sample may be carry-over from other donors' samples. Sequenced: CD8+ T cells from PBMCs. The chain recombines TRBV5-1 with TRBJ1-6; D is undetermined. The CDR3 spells CASRGVWNSPLHF. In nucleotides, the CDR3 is TGCGCCAGCAGAGGAGTCTGGAATTCACCCCTCCACTTT.